This T cell receptor (beta chain) is drawn from a study of shared clonotypes between healthy human individuals. Deep-level settings were used for running the assay. The repertoire was sequenced with immunoSEQ multiplex PCR; TCRdb's copy has only in-frame clones and lacks some. The table lists about 820,000 clones, 92% of them singletons. Study-wide results and limits: Naive CD4 clonotypes were shared across a few donors at around 5%.

The CDR3 consists of 14 residues. V gave up 5 bases and J gave up 7 bases; unmatched junction bases: 10. Germline CDR1 and CDR2: MNHEY and SMNVEV (reference sequence). About this clone: Its antigen remains unknown.

Naive-designated CD8 cells lacked CD45RO, were positively enriched for CCR7, and omitted terminally differentiated effector memory CD45RA+ cells. Donors had no recently reported acute infections or vaccinations and were HIV-negative. The donor cohort consisted entirely of Caucasian adults residing in Nashville, Tennessee. V gene TRBV27 combines with J gene TRBJ2-7, with 8 bases matching TRBD1. The sequencing sample was made of naive CD8+ T cells sorted from blood. This sequence originates from a man under 40 in good health. The CDR3 is CASSPRTGIREQYF. CDR3 DNA sequence: TGTGCCAGCAGTCCCCGGACAGGGATAAGAGAGCAGTACTTC.